This T cell receptor (beta chain) was sequenced for a study of lymphopenia after photon versus proton radiotherapy. This CDR3 comprises 16 residues. Per germline, CDR1 MNHEY and CDR2 SMNVEV (reference sequence). V gave up 7 bases and J gave up 4 bases; unmatched junction bases: 11. The assay was immunoSEQ multiplex PCR, and TCRdb's table has in-frame clones only and misses some. The table records tens of thousands of clones, around 83% of them present only once. In regard to this clone: Its target is not known.

Whole-study results and caveats: Photon-treated patients lost naive T cells and TCR diversity; proton-treated stayed stable. Post-nadir diversity loss with photons came from oligoclonal expansion, particularly CD8+ Temra cells. Authors raise, but do not show, better survival with proton therapy.

The clonotype comes from a man aged 45-65 years with gastric cancer. Sequencing used peripheral blood, obtained from a patient treated with photon-based radiotherapy. The rearrangement joins TRBV27 to TRBJ2-1; 9 nucleotides agree with TRBD2. The CDR3 DNA is TGTGCCAGCACCTGGGGCGGGAGGGGCCGGTACAATGAGCAGTTCTTC. Translated, it gives CASTWGGRGRYNEQFF.